These 31 T cell receptor beta chains share one sample of origin, sequenced in a study of PD-1 blockade in classical Hodgkin lymphoma. The method was immunoSEQ multiplex PCR; TCRdb's version includes in-frame clones alone and lacks a portion of them. The table has approximately 80,000 clones, about nine tenths seen once. Each patient's relapse followed autologous stem cell transplantation, and brentuximab vedotin exposure varied. The material was peripheral blood mononuclear cells (PBMCs), obtained at baseline. The receptor set was obtained from a human donor with classical Hodgkin lymphoma.

This clone appeared once. The V gene is TRBV6-5, the J gene TRBJ2-3; D ambiguous. V was clipped by 5 bases and J by 0 bases, with 6 bases between them. Germline CDR1 and CDR2: MNHEY and SVGAGI. CDR3 length: 13 amino acids. CDR3 protein: CASSHPSTDTQYF. As DNA, the CDR3 is TGTGCCAGCAGTCACCCTAGCACAGATACGCAGTATTTT.

This chain joins TRBV19 and TRBJ2-5; tentatively, D is TRBD2 (6 bases). Trimming stripped 1 base from V and 5 bases from J, with 11 bases between. The CDR3 has 14 residues. CDR1 LNHDA and CDR2 SQIVND come from the germline V gene (reference sequence). CDR3: CASSIGEVRETQYF. The CDR3 region has the DNA TGTGCCAGTAGTATAGGGGAGGTCCGGGAGACCCAGTACTTC.

CDR3 nucleotide sequence: TGTGCCAGCAGCTACGGGACAGGGTTTTTCACCGGGGAGCTGTTTTTT. Translated: CASSYGTGFFTGELFF. The rearrangement joins TRBV7-9 to TRBJ2-2; 9 bases agree with TRBD1. V gave up 4 bases and J gave up 4 bases; unmatched junction bases: 7. The CDR3 contains 16 residues. Germline CDR1 and CDR2: SEHNR and FQNEAQ (reference sequence). Drawing the rest from reference TRBV7-9 and TRBJ2-2, the complete variable domain is DTGVSQNPRHKITKRGQNVTFRCDPISEHNRLYWYRQTLGQGPEFLTYFQNEAQLEKSRLLSDRFSAERPKGSFSTLEIQRTEQGDSAMYLCASSYGTGFFTGELFFGEGSRLTVL.

The rearrangement links TRBV7-2 to TRBJ1-1; tentative D call: TRBD1 (5 bases). Germline lookup yields CDR1 SGHTA and CDR2 FQGNSA. The V gene lost 2 bases and the J gene lost 0 bases, with 13 bases spanning the gap. CDR3 size: 16 residues. In nucleotides, the CDR3 is TGTGCCAGCAGCTTAAGGGGCGGGACCCTGAACACTGAAGCTTTCTTT. Translated, it gives CASSLRGGTLNTEAFF.

This clone was counted once. This rearrangement joins TRBV29-1 to TRBJ2-7; 9 nucleotides match TRBD1. This CDR3 contains 14 residues. Germline assignment: CDR1 SQVTM and CDR2 ANQGSEA. Trimming at V came to 2 bases and at J to 8 bases, leaving 10 bases not matched to a gene. As DNA, the CDR3 is TGCAGCGTTGAAAAAACAGGGGGCAATTATCAGCAGTACTTC. This codes for CSVEKTGGNYQQYF.

The chain has TRBV6-5 and TRBJ2-7, with D perhaps matching TRBD2 (5 bases). The V end was cut by 2 bases, the J end by 2 bases, with 10 bases between. This CDR3 has 14 residues. Germline loops: CDR1 MNHEY, CDR2 SVGAGI. The CDR3 protein is CASSYEGRPYEQYF. CDR3 coding DNA: TGTGCCAGCAGTTACGAGGGCCGGCCCTACGAGCAGTACTTC.

The chain uses TRBV9 and TRBJ1-6; TRBD1 agrees at 7 bases. The length of the CDR3 is 14 residues. Germline V gene lookup returns CDR1 SGDLS and CDR2 YYNGEE. Germline trimming cut 2 bases from V and 10 bases from J; bases unmatched to any gene: 6. The DNA of the CDR3 is TGTGCCAGCAGCGTTCGACAGGGAGACTCACCCCTCCACTTT. Protein sequence: CASSVRQGDSPLHF.

V is TRBV27 and J is TRBJ2-5, with 7 positions matching TRBD2. Germline V lookup: CDR1 MNHEY, CDR2 SMNVEV (reference sequence). Unmatched junction bases numbered 6, after V lost 3 bases and J lost 5 bases. The CDR3 is made up of 14 amino acids. The CDR3 DNA sequence: TGTGCCAGCAGTTTGGGAGGGCTAGCGGAGACCCAGTACTTC. As protein: CASSLGGLAETQYF.

V usage is TRBV6-5 and J usage is TRBJ2-7; 10 bases fit TRBD2. The CDR3 runs to 15 residues. The J segment lost 6 bases and the V segment lost 6 bases, leaving 11 bases of the junction unmatched. Germline V CDR1 and CDR2: MNHEY, SVGAGI. The CDR3 loop reads CASRSVAGGLGEQYF. DNA of the CDR3: TGTGCCAGCAGGAGCGTAGCGGGAGGTCTCGGCGAGCAGTACTTC.

DNA for the CDR3: TGTGCCAGCAGTACGGAGGGATCCGGGGCAGGGGACTATGGCTACACCTTC. Translating gives CASSTEGSGAGDYGYTF. The V call is TRBV6-4, the J call TRBJ1-2; D is perhaps TRBD1 (6 bases). V was cut by 5 bases and J by 3 bases, with 22 bases left in between. The germline V gene encodes CDR1 MRHNA and CDR2 SNTAGT. CDR3 size: 17 residues.

A few counts support this clone. The rearrangement uses TRBV2 and TRBJ2-5; 8 nucleotides agree with TRBD2. Trimming removed 8 bases from V and 4 bases from J; junction bases left unmatched: 9. CDR1 and CDR2 (germline): SNHLY, FYNNEI. The CDR3 extends over 14 amino acids. The DNA for the CDR3 is TGTGCCAGCGGGGCGGGAGGAGGGGGAGAGACCCAGTACTTC. It yields the protein CASGAGGGGETQYF.

This chain links TRBV28 with TRBJ1-2; 8 bases line up with TRBD1. The CDR3 totals 13 residues. V gave up 4 bases and J gave up 6 bases; unmatched junction bases: 4. The V gene's germline CDR1 is MDHEN and CDR2 SYDVKM. The CDR3, as DNA: TGTGCCAGCAGTTACAGGGGGTCTCATGGCTACACCTTC. Translation gives CASSYRGSHGYTF.

The CDR3 region has the DNA TGTGCCAGCAGCTTAAGTGGAGCGGGAGATGTCTACAATGAGCAGTTCTTC. The encoded protein is CASSLSGAGDVYNEQFF. The chain joins TRBV11-2 to TRBJ2-1; TRBD2 matches at 8 bases. Germline V gene data show CDR1 as SGHAT and CDR2 as FQNNGV. V gave up 2 bases and J gave up 3 bases; unmatched junction bases: 9. The CDR3 is made up of 17 amino acids.

The chain uses TRBV5-1 and TRBJ1-2; D remains ambiguous. V lost 4 bases and J 4 bases, leaving 14 bases between the germline ends. Germline V gives CDR1 SGHRS, CDR2 YFSETQ. There are 14 residues in the CDR3. The CDR3 loop is CASSPGAGVYGYTF. In DNA, the CDR3 is TGCGCCAGCAGCCCGGGAGCTGGCGTCTATGGCTACACCTTC.

The chain has TRBV27 and TRBJ2-7; D is perhaps TRBD2 (5 bases). The germline V gene encodes CDR1 MNHEY and CDR2 SMNVEV (reference sequence). V lost 0 bases and J lost 2, with 14 bases in between. The CDR3 has 16 amino acids. The CDR3 loop is CASSLSMASRPYEQYF. The CDR3 DNA sequence: TGTGCCAGCAGTTTATCGATGGCTAGCCGCCCCTACGAGCAGTACTTC.

V and J are TRBV28 and TRBJ2-7; 11 positions agree with TRBD2. V trimming: 5 bases; J trimming: 3 bases; junction bases outside the gene matches: 3. Germline CDR1 and CDR2: MDHEN and SYDVKM. The CDR3 contains 14 residues. This CDR3 is CASSSSGRDYEQYF. CDR3 nucleotide sequence: TGTGCCAGCAGTAGTAGCGGGAGGGACTACGAGCAGTACTTC.

The chain links TRBV7-8 to TRBJ2-1; D is ambiguous. CDR3 size: 15 residues. V lost 3 bases and J 2 bases, leaving 11 bases between the germline ends. Germline CDR1 is SGHVS and CDR2 is FQNEAQ. CDR3 in amino acids: CASSLLVPAYNEQFF. DNA for the CDR3: TGTGCCAGCAGCTTGCTGGTCCCCGCCTACAATGAGCAGTTCTTC.

J is TRBJ1-2 and V is TRBV5-5; the match to TRBD1 covers 8 bases. Germline V gene sequence: CDR1 SGHKS, CDR2 YYEKEE (reference sequence). V trimming: 5 bases; J trimming: 8 bases; junction bases outside the gene matches: 14. The CDR3 extends over 15 amino acids. In nucleotides, the CDR3 is TGTGCCAGCAGTTATACGACAGGGGCCGTGGACGGCTACACCTTC. This gives the protein CASSYTTGAVDGYTF.

A single count supports this clone. The chain is built from TRBV11-2 and TRBJ1-2; D perhaps matches TRBD1 (5 bases). CDR3 size: 16 residues. Germline CDR1 is SGHAT and CDR2 is FQNNGV. The V and J ends lost 1 base and 3 bases respectively, with 15 bases between them. The CDR3: CASSLGWGELDYGYTF. Written as DNA, the CDR3 is TGTGCCAGCAGCTTAGGGTGGGGGGAGCTAGACTATGGCTACACCTTC.

As concerns this clone: Other DNA sequences in this sample translate to the same CDR3. The chain has TRBV6-5 and TRBJ2-1; TRBD2 aligns across 10 bases. This CDR3 comprises 16 residues. V trimming: 3 bases; J trimming: 2 bases; junction bases outside the gene matches: 4. Germline CDR1 and CDR2: MNHEY and SVGAGI. This CDR3 reads CASSYSGLAAYNEQFF. The CDR3 DNA sequence: TGTGCCAGCAGTTATTCTGGACTAGCGGCCTACAATGAGCAGTTCTTC.

This clone was observed a few times. The CDR3: CASSPGGQGYGYTF. CDR3 nucleotide sequence: TGTGCCAGCTCACCAGGGGGACAGGGGTATGGCTACACCTTC. The chain carries TRBV18 and TRBJ1-2; 10 bases map to TRBD1. The CDR3 runs to 14 residues. Trimming at V came to 2 bases and at J to 5 bases, leaving 2 bases not matched to a gene. Germline CDR1 reads KGHSH; CDR2 reads LQKENI.

The chain has TRBV5-5 and TRBJ2-7; D is unclear. Germline assignment: CDR1 SGHKS and CDR2 YYEKEE (reference sequence). This CDR3 has 16 residues. With 5 bases removed from V and 1 base from J, the gap between germline ends came to 19 bases. CDR3 amino acids: CASSVTVGYSSYEQYF. CDR3 in DNA: TGTGCCAGCAGTGTAACAGTCGGATACTCATCCTACGAGCAGTACTTC.

V gene TRBV19 combines with J gene TRBJ1-5; possible D gene TRBD1, 6 bases. This CDR3 is 15 amino acids long. From germline, CDR1 is LNHDA and CDR2 SQIVND (reference sequence). The germline V and J ends were trimmed by 7 bases and 6 bases, with 19 bases remaining between them. The CDR3 protein is CASTILGGSGQPQHF. The CDR3 DNA reads as TGTGCCAGTACCATCCTCGGGGGCTCGGGTCAGCCCCAGCATTTT.

The rearrangement links TRBV7-8 to TRBJ1-2; 9 nucleotides match TRBD1. CDR3 length: 15 amino acids. CDR1 and CDR2 from the germline V gene are SGHVS and FQNEAQ. The ends lost 3 bases at V and 5 bases at J; junction bases unmatched: 7. The CDR3 here is CASSLGTGPGYGYTF. The CDR3 nucleotides are TGTGCCAGCAGCTTGGGGACAGGGCCTGGGTATGGCTACACCTTC.

The chain uses TRBV19 and TRBJ2-1; TRBD2 matches at 7 bases. The CDR3 length is 19 residues. CDR1 and CDR2 from the germline V gene are LNHDA and SQIVND (reference sequence). V lost 2 bases to trimming and J lost 2 bases; unmatched junction nucleotides: 15. The CDR3 loop reads CASSISSREGGFPYNEQFF. CDR3 sequence (DNA): TGTGCCAGTAGTATATCTAGCCGAGAGGGAGGGTTCCCCTACAATGAGCAGTTCTTC.

The V call is TRBV5-6, the J call TRBJ2-5; the D is unclear. V was cut by 1 base and J by 5 bases, with 9 bases left in between. The CDR3 loop spans 13 amino acids. Germline V gene data show CDR1 as SGHDT and CDR2 as YYEEEE. CDR3 sequence reads: CASSLFGGETQYF. In nucleotides, the CDR3 is TGTGCCAGCAGCTTGTTCGGTGGCGAGACCCAGTACTTC.

This sequence joins TRBV7-2 and TRBJ2-2; 7 positions agree with TRBD1. This CDR3 comprises 15 residues. The germline gives CDR1 SGHTA, CDR2 FQGNSA. V gave up 5 bases and J gave up 6 bases; unmatched junction bases: 9. DNA of the CDR3: TGTGCCAGCAGCCAAGCAGGGGGATGGTCCGGGGAGCTGTTTTTT. Protein: CASSQAGGWSGELFF. Filled out from reference TRBV7-2 and TRBJ2-2, the complete variable domain reads GAGVSQSPSNKVTEKGKDVELRCDPISGHTALYWYRQSLGQGLEFLIYFQGNSAPDKSGLPSDRFSAERTGGSVSTLTIQRTQQEDSAVYLCASSQAGGWSGELFFGEGSRLTVL.

The chain combines TRBV2 with TRBJ1-1; D remains unclear. Trimming removed 6 bases from V and 3 bases from J, with 11 bases in between. This CDR3 has 13 residues. Per the germline V gene, CDR1 is SNHLY and CDR2 is FYNNEI. CDR3 nucleotides: TGTGCCAGCAGCTCGACGGGGTACACTGAAGCTTTCTTT. Protein product: CASSSTGYTEAFF.

The chain is built from TRBV28 and TRBJ2-1; 9 bases line up with TRBD2. CDR3 length: 14 residues. The germline V gene has CDR1 MDHEN and CDR2 SYDVKM. V shed 7 bases, J shed 5 bases, and the junction held 6 bases outside the gene matches. The CDR3 DNA sequence: TGTGCCAGCATCTTGACTAGCGGAAACAATGAGCAGTTCTTC. It translates to CASILTSGNNEQFF.

The chain is built from TRBV5-6 and TRBJ2-3; no firm D call. The CDR3 covers 14 residues. The ends were cut back, 0 bases at V and 0 bases at J, with 5 bases in the middle. CDR1 and CDR2 from the germline V gene are SGHDT and YYEEEE. The CDR3 reads CASSLVSSTDTQYF. The CDR3 DNA is TGTGCCAGCAGCTTGGTTTCCAGCACAGATACGCAGTATTTT.

The chain employs TRBV19 and TRBJ2-7, with D possibly matching TRBD2 (7 bases). CDR3 length: 14 amino acids. Germline values: CDR1 LNHDA, CDR2 SQIVND (reference sequence). V dropped 5 bases and J dropped 3 bases, with 14 bases sitting between them. The CDR3 loop is CASSGAGASYEQYF. CDR3 DNA: TGTGCCAGTAGTGGGGCGGGGGCGAGCTACGAGCAGTACTTC.